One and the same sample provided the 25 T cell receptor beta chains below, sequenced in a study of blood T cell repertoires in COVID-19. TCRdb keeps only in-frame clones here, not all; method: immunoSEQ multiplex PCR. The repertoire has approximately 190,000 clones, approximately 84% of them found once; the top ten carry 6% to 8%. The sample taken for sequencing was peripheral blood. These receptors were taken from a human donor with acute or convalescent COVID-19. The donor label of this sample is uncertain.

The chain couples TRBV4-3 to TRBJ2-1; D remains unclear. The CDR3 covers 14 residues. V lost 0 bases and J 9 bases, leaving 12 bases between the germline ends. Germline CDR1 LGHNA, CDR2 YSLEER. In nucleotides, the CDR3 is TGCGCCAGCAGCCAAGAAGCTAGTACTGGTGAGCAGTTCTTC. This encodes CASSQEASTGEQFF.

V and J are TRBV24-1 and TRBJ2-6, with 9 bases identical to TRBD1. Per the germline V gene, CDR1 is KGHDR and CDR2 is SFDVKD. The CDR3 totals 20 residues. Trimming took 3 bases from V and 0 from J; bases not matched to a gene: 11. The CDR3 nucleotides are TGTGCCACCAGTGATACCCTGCCGGGACAGGGAGCCTCTGGGGCCAACGTCCTGACTTTC. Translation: CATSDTLPGQGASGANVLTF.

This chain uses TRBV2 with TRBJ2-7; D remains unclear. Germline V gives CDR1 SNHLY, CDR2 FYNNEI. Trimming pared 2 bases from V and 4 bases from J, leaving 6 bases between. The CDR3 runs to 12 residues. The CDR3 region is CASSEIGYEQYF. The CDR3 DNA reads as TGTGCCAGCAGTGAAATCGGGTACGAGCAGTACTTC.

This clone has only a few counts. The CDR3, as DNA: TGTGCCAGCAGCTTGGGGCTAGCAGACCAAGAGACCCAGTACTTC. Amino acids: CASSLGLADQETQYF. This chain connects TRBV5-4 to TRBJ2-5; D may be TRBD2 (5 bases). V was shortened by 0 bases and J by 0 bases, with 9 bases between the two germline ends. This CDR3 has 15 amino acids. Germline V lookup: CDR1 SGHNT, CDR2 YYREEE (reference sequence).

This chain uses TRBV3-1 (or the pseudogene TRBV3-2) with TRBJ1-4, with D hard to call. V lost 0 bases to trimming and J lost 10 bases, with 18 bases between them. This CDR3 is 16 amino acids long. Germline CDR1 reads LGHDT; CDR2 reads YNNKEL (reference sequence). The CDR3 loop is CASSQEVGPAPGKLFF. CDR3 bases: TGTGCCAGCAGCCAAGAAGTTGGGCCAGCACCAGGAAAACTGTTTTTT.

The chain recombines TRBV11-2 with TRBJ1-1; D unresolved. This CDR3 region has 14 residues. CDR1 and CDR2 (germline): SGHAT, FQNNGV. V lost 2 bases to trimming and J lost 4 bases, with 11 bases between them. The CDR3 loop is CASSLQPGGTEAFF. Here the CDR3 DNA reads TGTGCCAGCAGCTTACAGCCAGGAGGCACTGAAGCTTTCTTT.

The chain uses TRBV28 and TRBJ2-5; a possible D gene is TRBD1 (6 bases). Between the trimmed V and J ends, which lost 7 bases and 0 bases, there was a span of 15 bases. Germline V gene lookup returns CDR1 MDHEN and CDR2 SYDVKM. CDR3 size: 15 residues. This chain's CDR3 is CASKPQGHHQETQYF. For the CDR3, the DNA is TGTGCCAGCAAACCCCAGGGACACCACCAAGAGACCCAGTACTTC.

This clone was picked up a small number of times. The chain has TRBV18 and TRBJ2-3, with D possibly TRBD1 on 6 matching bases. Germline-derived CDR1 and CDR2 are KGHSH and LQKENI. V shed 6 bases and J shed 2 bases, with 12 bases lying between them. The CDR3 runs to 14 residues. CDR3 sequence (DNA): TGTGCCAGCTCGATCCGACAGGTCACAGATACGCAGTATTTT. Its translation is CASSIRQVTDTQYF. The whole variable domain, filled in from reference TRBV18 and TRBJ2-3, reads NAGVMQNPRHLVRRRGQEARLRCSPMKGHSHVYWYRQLPEEGLKFMVYLQKENIIDESGMPKERFSAEFPKEGPSILRIQQVVRGDSAAYFCASSIRQVTDTQYFGPGTRLTVL.

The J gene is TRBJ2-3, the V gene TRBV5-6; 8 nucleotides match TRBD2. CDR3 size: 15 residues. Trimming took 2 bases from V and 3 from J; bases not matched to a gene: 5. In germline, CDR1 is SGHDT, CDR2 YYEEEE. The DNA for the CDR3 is TGTGCCAGCAGCTTAGCGGGAGCGAGGACAGATACGCAGTATTTT. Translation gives CASSLAGARTDTQYF.

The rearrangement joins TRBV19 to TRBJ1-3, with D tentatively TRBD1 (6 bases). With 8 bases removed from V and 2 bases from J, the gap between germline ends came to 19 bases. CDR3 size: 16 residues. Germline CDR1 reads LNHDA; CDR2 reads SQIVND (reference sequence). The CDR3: CASGHAPQGTGNTIYF. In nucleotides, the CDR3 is TGTGCCAGTGGACACGCCCCTCAGGGGACTGGAAACACCATATATTTT. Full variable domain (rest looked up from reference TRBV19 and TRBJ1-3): DGGITQSPKYLFRKEGQNVTLSCEQNLNHDAMYWYRQDPGQGLRLIYYSQIVNDFQKGDIAEGYSVSREKKESFPLTVTSAQKNPTAFYLCASGHAPQGTGNTIYFGEGSWLTVV.

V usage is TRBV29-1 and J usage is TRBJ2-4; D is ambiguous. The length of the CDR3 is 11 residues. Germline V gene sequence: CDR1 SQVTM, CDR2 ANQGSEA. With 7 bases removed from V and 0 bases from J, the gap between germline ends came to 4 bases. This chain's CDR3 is CSAVAKNIQYF. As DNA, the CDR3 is TGCAGCGCCGTAGCCAAAAACATTCAGTACTTC.

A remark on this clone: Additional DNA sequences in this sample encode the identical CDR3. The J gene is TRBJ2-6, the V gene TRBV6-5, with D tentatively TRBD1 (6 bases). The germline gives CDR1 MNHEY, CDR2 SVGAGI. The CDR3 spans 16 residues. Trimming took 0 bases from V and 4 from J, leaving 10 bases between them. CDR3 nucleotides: TGTGCCAGCAGTTACTCAACAGGGCCCGGGGCCAACGTCCTGACTTTC. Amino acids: CASSYSTGPGANVLTF.

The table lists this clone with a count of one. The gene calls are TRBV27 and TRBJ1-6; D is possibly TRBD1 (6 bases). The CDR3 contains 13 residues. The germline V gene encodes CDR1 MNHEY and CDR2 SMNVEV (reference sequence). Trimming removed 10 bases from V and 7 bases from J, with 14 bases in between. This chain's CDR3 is CATSTGGNSPLHF. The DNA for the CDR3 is TGTGCCACCTCGACAGGCGGGAATTCACCCCTCCACTTT.

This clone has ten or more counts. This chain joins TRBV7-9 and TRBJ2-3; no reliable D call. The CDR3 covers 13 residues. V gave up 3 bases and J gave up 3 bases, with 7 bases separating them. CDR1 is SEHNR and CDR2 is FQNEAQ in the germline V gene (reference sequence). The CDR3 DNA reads TGTGCCAGCAGCTTCTCCCAGACAGATACGCAGTATTTT. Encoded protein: CASSFSQTDTQYF.

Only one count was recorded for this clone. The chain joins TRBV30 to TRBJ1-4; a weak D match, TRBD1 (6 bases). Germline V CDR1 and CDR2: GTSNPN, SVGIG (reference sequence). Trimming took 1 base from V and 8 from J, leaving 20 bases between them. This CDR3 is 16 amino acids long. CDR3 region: CAWSGGGPSQGEKLFF. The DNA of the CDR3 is TGTGCCTGGAGTGGGGGGGGTCCCTCACAGGGAGAAAAACTGTTTTTT.

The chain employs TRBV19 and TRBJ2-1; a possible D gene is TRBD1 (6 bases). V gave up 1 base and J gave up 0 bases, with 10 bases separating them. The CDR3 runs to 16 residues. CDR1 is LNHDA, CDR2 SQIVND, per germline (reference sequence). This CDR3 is CASSIGTASSYNEQFF. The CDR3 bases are TGTGCCAGTAGTATAGGGACAGCGAGCTCCTACAATGAGCAGTTCTTC.

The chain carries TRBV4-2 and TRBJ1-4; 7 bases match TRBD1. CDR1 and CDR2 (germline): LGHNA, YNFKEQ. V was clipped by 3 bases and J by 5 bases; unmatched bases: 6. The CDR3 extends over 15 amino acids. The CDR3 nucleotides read TGTGCCAGCAGCCAGCCGACAGGGAGGAATGAAAAACTGTTTTTT. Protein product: CASSQPTGRNEKLFF.

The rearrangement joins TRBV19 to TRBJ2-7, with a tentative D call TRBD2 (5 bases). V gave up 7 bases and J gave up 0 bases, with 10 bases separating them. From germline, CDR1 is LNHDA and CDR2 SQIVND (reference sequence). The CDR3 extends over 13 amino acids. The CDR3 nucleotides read TGTGCCAGTAAAGGGAGTAACTCCTACGAGCAGTACTTC. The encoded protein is CASKGSNSYEQYF.

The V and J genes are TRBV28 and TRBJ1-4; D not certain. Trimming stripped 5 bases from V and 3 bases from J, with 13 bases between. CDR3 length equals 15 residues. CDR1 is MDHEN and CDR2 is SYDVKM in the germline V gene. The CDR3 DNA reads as TGTGCCAGCAGTCTGAGCGGTTCCTCTAATGAAAAACTGTTTTTT. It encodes CASSLSGSSNEKLFF.

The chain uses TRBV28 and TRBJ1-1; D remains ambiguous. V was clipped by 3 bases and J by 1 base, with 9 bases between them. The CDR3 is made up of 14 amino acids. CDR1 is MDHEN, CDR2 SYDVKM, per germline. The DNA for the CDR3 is TGTGCCAGCAGTTTGCCACTCCCGAACACTGAAGCTTTCTTT. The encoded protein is CASSLPLPNTEAFF.

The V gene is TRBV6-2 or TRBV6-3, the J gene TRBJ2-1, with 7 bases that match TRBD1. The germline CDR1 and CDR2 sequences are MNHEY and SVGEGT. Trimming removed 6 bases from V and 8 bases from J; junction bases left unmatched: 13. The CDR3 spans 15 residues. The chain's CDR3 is CASSQTGAVGDEQFF. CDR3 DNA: TGTGCCAGCAGCCAAACAGGGGCGGTTGGGGATGAGCAGTTCTTC.

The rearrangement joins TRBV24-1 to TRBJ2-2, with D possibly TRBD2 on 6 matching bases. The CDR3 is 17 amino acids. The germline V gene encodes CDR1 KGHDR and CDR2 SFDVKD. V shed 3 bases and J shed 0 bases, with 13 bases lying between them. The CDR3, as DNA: TGTGCCACCAGTGATGCTAGGAGGGGCACGAACACCGGGGAGCTGTTTTTT. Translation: CATSDARRGTNTGELFF.

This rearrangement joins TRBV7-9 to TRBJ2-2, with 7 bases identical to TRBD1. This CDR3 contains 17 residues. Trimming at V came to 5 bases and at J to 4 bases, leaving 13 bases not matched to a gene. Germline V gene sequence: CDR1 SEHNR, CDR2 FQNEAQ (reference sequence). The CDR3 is CASSTMDRILGTGELFF. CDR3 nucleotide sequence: TGTGCCAGCAGCACTATGGACAGGATTCTGGGCACCGGGGAGCTGTTTTTT.

CDR3 in DNA: TGTGCCAGCAGTTTACCGGGGACAGGGTTCGAGCAGTACTTC. Residues: CASSLPGTGFEQYF. The rearrangement uses TRBV27 and TRBJ2-7, with 9 bases fitting TRBD1. The CDR3 spans 14 residues. The germline CDR1 and CDR2 sequences are MNHEY and SMNVEV (reference sequence). Germline trimming cut 2 bases from V and 6 bases from J; bases unmatched to any gene: 5.

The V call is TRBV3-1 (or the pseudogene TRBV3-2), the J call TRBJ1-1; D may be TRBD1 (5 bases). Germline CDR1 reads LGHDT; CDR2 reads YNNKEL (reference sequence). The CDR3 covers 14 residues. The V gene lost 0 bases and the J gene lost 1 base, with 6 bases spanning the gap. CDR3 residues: CASSQDRGNTEAFF. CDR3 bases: TGTGCCAGCAGCCAAGATAGGGGGAACACTGAAGCTTTCTTT.